Detailed here is one T cell receptor (beta chain). Its antigen has not been determined. The input lacks base qualities; no much larger clone sits a single base away. The immunoSEQ Assay, a bias-controlled multiplex PCR, was used to amplify TCRbeta CDR3 regions from genomic DNA. As for how the authors treated the data: Nucleated cell counts per sample were estimated from amplification of reference gene primers within the assay. Sequence reads were collapsed and filtered to measure the absolute abundance of every unique TCRbeta CDR3 rearrangement. For each sample, productive Simpson clonality was calculated as the square root of Simpson's diversity index over productive rearrangements. The table comes from immuneACCESS by way of TCRdb, which keeps in-frame sequences with V and J called. Part of the clones is missing from these tables; in studies checked, under half for an unresolved V gene and the rest for unknown reasons. From that table come the V and J calls and clone size; the DNA was used to work out D and trimming. This sample has almost 300,000 clones in its table, and approximately 89% of those were observed once. The ten largest clones capture 11% of the sample.

CDR1 and CDR2 (LNHNV, YYDKDF) derive from the germline V gene (reference sequence). The germline V end is reduced by 5 bases and the J end by 3 bases; junction bases left unmatched: 4. There are 14 amino acids in the CDR3, from cysteine to phenylalanine inclusive. The retained sequence is limited to the CDR3, 42 bases, with the frame set at the first base. This record comes from a study of blood T cell repertoires in COVID-19 (dated by TCRdb to about 2020). Turning to the overall study: Samples from collaborators originated in the United States, Italy and Spain and spanned both the acute and convalescent phases of COVID-19. The material from the prospective study consisted of cDNA or gDNA derived from T cells, B-cell-depleted T cells, or PBMCs. Deeply sampled blood TCRbeta repertoires from subjects exposed to, actively infected with, or recovered from COVID-19 were included in the dataset. A freely available public database, intended as a resource for researchers studying the immune response to SARS-CoV-2, is where the repertoires were released. The samples were drawn from the first 160 participants of the ongoing ImmuneRACE study and from 1,254 subjects provided by 6 global collaborators. A de-identified subject ID, COVID-19 status, age in years and sex were almost always included in the sample metadata. HLA class I and class II types, where available, came from metadata supplied by the sample provider rather than from assay-based typing. The study at large found these results: The amount of clinical and demographic metadata varied by source and participant and was provided uncurated.

In Seattle, one collaborating source enrolled patients while the infection was active and tracked those patients longitudinally over the course of disease. Whole blood was collected in K2EDTA tubes by collaborating institutions according to the institutions' own protocols. For TCRbeta analysis, collaborators shipped samples in one of three forms: frozen whole blood, isolated PBMCs, or DNA extracted from either of those sample types. The chain couples TRBV15 to TRBJ2-1, and 7 bases in between align with TRBD1. Sequencing input: peripheral blood. The receptor comes from a woman aged 25 to 39 with COVID-19, enrolled during active disease. CDR3 reads: CATSQRTGYNEQFF. The sequenced DNA: TGTGCCACCAGCCAACGGACAGGCTACAATGAGCAGTTCTTC. Extended through the reference TRBV15 and TRBJ2-1 proteins, this CDR3 yields the full variable domain: DAMVIQNPRYQVTQFGKPVTLSCSQTLNHNVMYWYQQKSSQAPKLLFHYYDKDFNNEADTPDNFQSRRPNTSFCFLDIRSPGLGDTAMYLCATSQRTGYNEQFFGPGTRLTVL.